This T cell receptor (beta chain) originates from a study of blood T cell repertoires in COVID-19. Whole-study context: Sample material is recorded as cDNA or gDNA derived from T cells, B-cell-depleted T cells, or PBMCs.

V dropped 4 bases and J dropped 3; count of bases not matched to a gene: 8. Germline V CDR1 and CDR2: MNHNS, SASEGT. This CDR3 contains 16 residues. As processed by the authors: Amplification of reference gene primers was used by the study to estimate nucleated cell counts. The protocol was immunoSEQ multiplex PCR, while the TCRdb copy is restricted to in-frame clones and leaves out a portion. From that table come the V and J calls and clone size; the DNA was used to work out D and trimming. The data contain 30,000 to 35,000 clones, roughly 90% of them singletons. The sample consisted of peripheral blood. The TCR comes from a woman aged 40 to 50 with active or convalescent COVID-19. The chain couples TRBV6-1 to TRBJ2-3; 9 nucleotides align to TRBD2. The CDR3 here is CASSASAGGRTDTQYF. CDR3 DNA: TGTGCCAGCAGTGCCTCCGCGGGGGGGAGGACAGATACGCAGTATTTT.